This passage covers 26 T cell receptor beta chains from one sample sequenced in a study of T cell repertoires in aging, cancer and after chemotherapy. TRB rearrangements spanning V, D and J were amplified using mixed TRB-A/B primers. Each CDR3 protein is one row after TCRdb ran MiXCR on the multiplex PCR reads. The sample gives approximately 13,000 distinct CDR3 sequences, around a quarter of which show up once; 2.6% is in the top ten. Amplification of TCR beta used genomic DNA extracted from peripheral blood. Sequencing input: blood. The receptor set was obtained from a human donor in good health.

The chain joins TRBV12-3 or TRBV12-4 to TRBJ2-7, with a tentative D call TRBD1 (5 bases). The V and J ends lost 3 bases and 6 bases respectively, with 18 bases between them. The CDR3 length is 15 residues. CDR3 sequence reads: CASSFTGLGVAEQYV. The CDR3 DNA sequence: TGTGCCAGCAGTTTTACTGGGTTAGGGGTCGCCGAGCAGTACGTC.

The table lists this clonotype with a few counts. The chain employs TRBV19 and TRBJ1-5, with no clear D. The length of the CDR3 is 14 residues. CDR1 is LNHDA, CDR2 SQIVND, per germline (reference sequence). Deletions cut 1 base from V and 3 bases from J, with 7 bases between. CDR3 coding DNA: TGTGCCAGTAGTATAGGCAGGTACAATCAGCCCCAGCATTTT. Translation gives CASSIGRYNQPQHF. Full variable domain (missing parts from reference TRBV19 and TRBJ1-5): DGGITQSPKYLFRKEGQNVTLSCEQNLNHDAMYWYRQDPGQGLRLIYYSQIVNDFQKGDIAEGYSVSREKKESFPLTVTSAQKNPTAFYLCASSIGRYNQPQHFGDGTRLSIL.

This clonotype is medium-sized within its sample. CDR3 in DNA: TGTGCCTGGAGCGAAAACAGGGGAGAAAAACTGTTTTTT. This gives the protein CAWSENRGEKLFF. The rearrangement links TRBV30 to TRBJ1-4; 7 bases fit TRBD1. The V and J ends lost 3 bases and 8 bases, in that order; junction bases with no gene match: 6. This CDR3 contains 13 residues. Germline CDR1 is GTSNPN and CDR2 is SVGIG (reference sequence).

Only a few counts were recorded for this clonotype. The rearrangement links TRBV7-9 to TRBJ2-1, with TRBD2 identical over 9 bases. The CDR3 sequence is 15 residues long. CDR1 and CDR2 (germline): SEHNR, FQNEAQ (reference sequence). The V segment lost 3 bases and the J segment 7 bases; nucleotides outside the gene matches: 7. The DNA of the CDR3 is TGTGCCAGCAGCTTCCGCGGGGGGGTGGGAAATGAGCAGTTCTTC. Amino acids: CASSFRGGVGNEQFF.

This chain links TRBV25-1 with TRBJ2-3, with D possibly being TRBD1 or TRBD2 (5 bases each). Germline V CDR1 and CDR2: MGHDK, SYGVNS. The CDR3 consists of 16 residues. V was pared by 2 bases and J by 5 bases, with 17 bases between. CDR3 loop: CASSENGGLRGDTQYF. CDR3 coding DNA: TGTGCCAGCAGTGAAAATGGAGGCCTAAGGGGAGATACGCAGTATTTT.

This sequence joins TRBV6-1 and TRBJ1-6; the match to TRBD1 covers 9 bases. The CDR3 has 17 amino acids. The germline gives CDR1 MNHNS, CDR2 SASEGT. J gave up 8 bases and V 7 bases, and 15 bases lay outside the gene matches. In nucleotides, the CDR3 is TGTGCCAGCACAACCGGGACAGGGAACCCCAATCATTCACCCCTCCACTTT. Protein product: CASTTGTGNPNHSPLHF.

The chain couples TRBV24-1 to TRBJ2-1; TRBD1 matches 11 bases. With 4 bases clipped from V and 3 bases from J, the junction kept 4 bases outside the gene matches. The CDR3 extends over 16 amino acids. CDR1 is KGHDR, CDR2 SFDVKD, per germline. The CDR3 sequence: CATSDPGTGGYNEQFF. In DNA form, the CDR3 reads TGTGCCACCAGTGACCCCGGGACAGGGGGCTACAATGAGCAGTTCTTC.

This clonotype is medium-sized. The chain recombines TRBV19 with TRBJ1-4; 10 positions agree with TRBD1. Looked up from germline, CDR1 is LNHDA and CDR2 is SQIVND (reference sequence). The CDR3 extends over 14 amino acids. V was clipped by 3 bases and J by 6 bases; unmatched bases: 1. The DNA of the CDR3 is TGTGCCAGTAGTATTGGGACAGGGGATGAAAAACTGTTTTTT. It encodes CASSIGTGDEKLFF.

CDR3: CSARNLDSSNQPQHF. The CDR3 region has the DNA TGCAGTGCTAGAAACTTGGACAGTAGCAATCAGCCCCAGCATTTT. This chain links TRBV20-1 with TRBJ1-5; D may be TRBD1 (6 bases). In germline, CDR1 is DFQATT, CDR2 SNEGSKA (reference sequence). CDR3 size: 15 residues. The germline V and J ends were trimmed by 2 bases and 0 bases, with 11 bases remaining between them.

For the CDR3, the DNA is TGTGCCAGCAGCGTATCGATAGCGGCCTCCTACGAGCAGTACTTC. This sequence encodes CASSVSIAASYEQYF. The V gene is TRBV7-9, the J gene TRBJ2-7; TRBD2 is a possible D gene (6 bases). The CDR3 length is 15 residues. Trimming removed 5 bases at V and 0 bases at J, with 14 bases between. The germline V gene encodes CDR1 SEHNR and CDR2 FQNEAQ (reference sequence).

The chain combines TRBV5-6 with TRBJ2-1; D remains ambiguous. V was shortened by 1 base and J by 3 bases, with 14 bases between the two germline ends. The CDR3 is 16 amino acids. Germline assignment: CDR1 SGHDT and CDR2 YYEEEE. The CDR3 nucleotides read TGTGCCAGCAGCTTGAGACCTACTGGGAACTACAATGAGCAGTTCTTC. Encoded protein: CASSLRPTGNYNEQFF.

The rearrangement links TRBV12-3 or TRBV12-4 to TRBJ2-5; TRBD2 might be the D (5 bases). The CDR3 has 15 residues. The germline V and J ends were trimmed by 1 base and 2 bases, with 11 bases remaining between them. CDR3 in amino acids: CASSLVIALQETQYF. Written as DNA, the CDR3 is TGTGCCAGCAGTTTAGTAATAGCGCTACAAGAGACCCAGTACTTC.

This clonotype rates as medium-sized (0.01 to 0.1%). The chain recombines TRBV6-5 with TRBJ2-7; D may match TRBD1 or TRBD2 (6 bases each). CDR3 size: 12 residues. Per the germline V gene, CDR1 is MNHEY and CDR2 is SVGAGI. V dropped 6 bases and J dropped 3 bases, with 9 bases sitting between them. In nucleotides, the CDR3 is TGTGCCAGCAGAAGGGGGGTCTACGAGCAGTACTTC. Translated, it gives CASRRGVYEQYF.

This clonotype is deemed medium-sized (0.01 to 0.1%). CDR3 region: CSVRFDTEAFF. The CDR3 DNA is TGCAGCGTGAGGTTCGACACTGAAGCTTTCTTT. The chain has TRBV29-1 and TRBJ1-1; D remains ambiguous. Germline V gene lookup returns CDR1 SQVTM and CDR2 ANQGSEA. Trimming stripped 6 bases from V and 3 bases from J, with 8 bases between. This CDR3 comprises 11 residues.

By proportion, this clonotype is medium-sized (0.01 to 0.1%). The rearrangement uses TRBV29-1 and TRBJ1-1; TRBD1 matches at 7 bases. The CDR3 consists of 14 residues. CDR1 is SQVTM, CDR2 ANQGSEA, per germline. The trim removed 1 base at V and 0 bases at J, leaving 2 bases unmatched. As DNA, the CDR3 is TGCAGCGTTGAAGGGACAGGTGTGAACACTGAAGCTTTCTTT. The encoded protein is CSVEGTGVNTEAFF. Full variable domain (rest looked up from reference TRBV29-1 and TRBJ1-1): SAVISQKPSRDICQRGTSLTIQCQVDSQVTMMFWYRQQPGQSLTLIATANQGSEATYESGFVIDKFPISRPNLTFSTLTVSNMSPEDSSIYLCSVEGTGVNTEAFFGQGTRLTVV.

This clonotype was counted between two and nine times. The chain is built from TRBV10-2 and TRBJ1-3, with D perhaps matching TRBD1 (5 bases). CDR3 size: 15 residues. V lost 6 bases to trimming and J lost 0 bases, with 12 bases between them. The germline gives CDR1 WSHSY, CDR2 SAAADI. The CDR3 DNA follows: TGCGCCAGCAGGGACAAACCTGCCTCTGGAAACACCATATATTTT. Translated, it gives CASRDKPASGNTIYF.

This chain's CDR3 is CASRRAWTYEQFF. In nucleotides, the CDR3 is TGTGCCAGCAGAAGGGCTTGGACATACGAGCAGTTCTTC. V usage is TRBV6-5 and J usage is TRBJ2-7; D is possibly TRBD1 (5 bases). The J call may be incorrect, as the DNA end agrees better with TRBJ2-1. The CDR3 contains 13 residues. Germline V CDR1 and CDR2: MNHEY, SVGAGI.

The sample holds a few counts of this clonotype. The V and J genes are TRBV28 and TRBJ2-7; 7 bases match TRBD1. V trimming: 6 bases; J trimming: 2 bases; junction bases outside the gene matches: 7. Germline-derived CDR1 and CDR2 are MDHEN and SYDVKM. The CDR3 loop spans 14 amino acids. CDR3 coding DNA: TGTGCCAGCAGATTTACAGGGGCCGCCTACGAGCAGTACTTC. Protein product: CASRFTGAAYEQYF.

The V call is TRBV5-4, the J call TRBJ2-7, with D maybe TRBD1 (6 bases). Between the trimmed V and J ends, which lost 4 bases and 6 bases, there was a span of 11 bases. The CDR3 loop spans 12 amino acids. Germline CDR1 SGHNT, CDR2 YYREEE (reference sequence). The CDR3 nucleotides read TGTGCCAGCAGCCTACAGGGAGTCGAGCAGTACTTC. This translates into CASSLQGVEQYF.

This clonotype is judged medium-sized. The chain combines TRBV20-1 with TRBJ2-3, with D unclear. Germline CDR1 DFQATT, CDR2 SNEGSKA (reference sequence). CDR3 length: 13 residues. V gave up 3 bases and J gave up 1 base, with 8 bases separating them. The CDR3 bases are TGCAGTGCTAGGTGGCTCGGCACAGATACGCAGTATTTT. Translation: CSARWLGTDTQYF.

This chain joins TRBV20-1 and TRBJ2-7; 8 bases line up with TRBD1. V gave up 6 bases and J gave up 5 bases; unmatched junction bases: 9. CDR3 length: 13 residues. Germline V gene sequence: CDR1 DFQATT, CDR2 SNEGSKA (reference sequence). This CDR3 reads CSASLDRGDEQYV. CDR3 nucleotide sequence: TGCAGTGCCTCGCTCGACAGGGGTGACGAGCAGTACGTC.

In this sample, this clonotype turned up a few times. The V and J genes are TRBV7-9 and TRBJ1-2; D gene unclear. Trimming left V 1 base short and J 2 bases short, with 8 bases between. Germline V gene sequence: CDR1 SEHNR, CDR2 FQNEAQ (reference sequence). This CDR3 comprises 14 residues. The CDR3 DNA is TGTGCCAGCAGCTTAGATCTGGGGAACTATGGCTACACCTTC. It translates to CASSLDLGNYGYTF.

The chain links TRBV19 to TRBJ2-1; 9 nucleotides line up with TRBD2. The CDR3 has 16 residues. From germline, CDR1 is LNHDA and CDR2 SQIVND (reference sequence). The trim removed 7 bases at V and 0 bases at J, leaving 7 bases unmatched. The DNA for the CDR3 is TGTGCCAGTACCGCCTTGCGGGGGGGCTCCTACAATGAGCAGTTCTTC. It translates to CASTALRGGSYNEQFF.

The chain carries TRBV10-1 and TRBJ1-4, with no clear D. Germline lookup yields CDR1 WNHNN and CDR2 SYGVQD (reference sequence). V lost 3 bases to trimming and J lost 6 bases, with 8 bases between them. CDR3 size: 13 residues. CDR3 sequence (DNA): TGCGCCAGCAGTGAACGCGTGGATGAAAAACTGTTTTTT. The encoded protein is CASSERVDEKLFF.

The V call is TRBV7-2, the J call TRBJ1-1; weak D call: TRBD1 (5 bases). Germline V lookup: CDR1 SGHTA, CDR2 FQGNSA. This CDR3 has 14 amino acids. The ends were cut back, 1 base at V and 5 bases at J, with 11 bases in the middle. CDR3 DNA: TGTGCCAGCAGCTTAGTCCAGGGAGGAACTGAAGCTTTCTTT. The encoded protein is CASSLVQGGTEAFF.

This sequence joins TRBV5-1 and TRBJ2-1, with 10 bases aligning to TRBD1. Germline trimming cut 5 bases from V and 6 bases from J; bases unmatched to any gene: 11. The length of the CDR3 is 16 residues. The germline gives CDR1 SGHRS, CDR2 YFSETQ. CDR3 bases: TGCGCCAGCAGGCAGGAACCGGGACAGGGGCTCAATGAGCAGTTCTTC. This codes for CASRQEPGQGLNEQFF.